Below are 28 T cell receptor beta chains sequenced from a single sample in a study of T cell responses to AZD1222 COVID-19 vaccine. Produced via immunoSEQ multiplex PCR; TCRdb's table is partial and in-frame only. This table has some 85,000 clones, about nine tenths appearing once. The material was peripheral blood, obtained on day 0 of AZD1222 vaccination. The receptors stem from an adult in good health.

V is TRBV4-2 and J is TRBJ2-5, with D perhaps TRBD2 (5 bases). V lost 1 base to trimming and J lost 3 bases, with 9 bases between them. Germline CDR1 reads LGHNA; CDR2 reads YNFKEQ. The CDR3 sequence is 14 residues long. The CDR3 region is CASSQAGTKETQYF. CDR3 nucleotides: TGTGCCAGCAGCCAAGCGGGAACGAAAGAGACCCAGTACTTC.

This clone came up once. V usage is TRBV5-5 and J usage is TRBJ1-2, with unresolved D. Trimming removed 7 bases from V and 4 bases from J, with 17 bases in between. There are 14 residues in the CDR3. Germline CDR1 and CDR2: SGHKS and YYEKEE (reference sequence). CDR3 nucleotides: TGTGCCAGCGGCGAGCGTCCCGCTGCCTATGGCTACACCTTC. Its translation: CASGERPAAYGYTF.

The CDR3 reads CASRLTGWGYGYTF. The DNA of the CDR3 is TGTGCCAGCAGACTAACAGGATGGGGCTATGGCTACACCTTC. The chain couples TRBV6-5 to TRBJ1-2; tentatively, D is TRBD1 (5 bases). Germline CDR1 reads MNHEY; CDR2 reads SVGAGI. Trimming shortened V by 6 bases and J by 4 bases, and 15 bases separated the two germline ends. CDR3 length: 14 amino acids.

V and J are TRBV7-9 and TRBJ1-2; 10 bases agree with TRBD1. CDR3 length: 15 residues. The ends lost 3 bases at V and 6 bases at J; junction bases unmatched: 7. Germline lookup yields CDR1 SEHNR and CDR2 FQNEAQ (reference sequence). The CDR3 is CASSFPGDRGHGYTF. The CDR3 coding sequence is TGTGCCAGCAGCTTCCCCGGGGACAGGGGCCATGGCTACACCTTC.

This clone has just a few counts. The chain joins TRBV4-2 to TRBJ2-7; tentative D call: TRBD2 (6 bases). This CDR3 has 14 amino acids. The V end lost 4 bases, the J end lost 0 bases, and 10 bases lay between the germline ends. CDR1 LGHNA and CDR2 YNFKEQ come from the germline V gene. The CDR3 loop is CASSPAGHSYEQYF. CDR3 coding DNA: TGTGCCAGCAGCCCCGCGGGGCACTCCTACGAGCAGTACTTC.

J is TRBJ2-1 and V is TRBV28, with D perhaps matching TRBD1 (5 bases). The CDR3 has 16 amino acids. Germline lookup yields CDR1 MDHEN and CDR2 SYDVKM. Trimming pared 3 bases from V and 5 bases from J, leaving 17 bases between. The DNA of the CDR3 is TGTGCCAGCAGTTTGCCTAGGCAGGGCCTGGACAATGAGCAGTTCTTC. Translation: CASSLPRQGLDNEQFF.

The chain employs TRBV5-1 and TRBJ2-7; TRBD1 agrees at 11 bases. This CDR3 contains 15 residues. Trimming cost V 1 base and J 3 bases; bases outside gene matches: 3. Germline V gene sequence: CDR1 SGHRS, CDR2 YFSETQ. For the CDR3, the DNA is TGCGCCAGCAGCTTGTCCGGGACAGGGGGCTACGAGCAGTACTTC. Amino acids: CASSLSGTGGYEQYF.

CDR3 region: CASSSEGYEQYF. The CDR3 DNA follows: TGTGCCAGCAGTTCGGAAGGCTACGAGCAGTACTTC. The chain recombines TRBV6-6 with TRBJ2-7; D unclear. CDR1 is MNHNY and CDR2 is SVGAGI in the germline V gene (reference sequence). This CDR3 spans 12 amino acids. Trimming cost V 4 bases and J 3 bases, with 7 bases left between them.

The J gene is TRBJ1-5, the V gene TRBV16; 9 nucleotides align to TRBD1. CDR1 and CDR2 (germline): KGHSY, FQNENV. The junction had 6 bases not matched to a gene; V was cut back by 4 bases and J by 5 bases. This CDR3 region has 15 residues. The CDR3 loop is CASSPADRGDQPQHF. DNA for the CDR3: TGTGCCAGCAGCCCCGCGGACAGGGGCGATCAGCCCCAGCATTTT.

The V gene is TRBV7-9, the J gene TRBJ1-1; D remains unclear. Germline CDR1 and CDR2: SEHNR and FQNEAQ (reference sequence). The CDR3 covers 13 residues. V was pared by 4 bases and J by 1 base, with 7 bases between. The CDR3: CASSSYTNTEAFF. The DNA of the CDR3 is TGTGCCAGCAGCTCCTATACGAACACTGAAGCTTTCTTT. Full variable domain (remainder filled in from reference TRBV7-9 and TRBJ1-1): DTGVSQNPRHKITKRGQNVTFRCDPISEHNRLYWYRQTLGQGPEFLTYFQNEAQLEKSRLLSDRFSAERPKGSFSTLEIQRTEQGDSAMYLCASSSYTNTEAFFGQGTRLTVV.

The V call is TRBV15, the J call TRBJ1-4; no reliable D call. Germline-derived CDR1 and CDR2 are LNHNV and YYDKDF (reference sequence). Deletions cut 1 base from V and 0 bases from J, with 3 bases between. The length of the CDR3 is 14 residues. This CDR3 is CATSRGATNEKLFF. The CDR3 DNA reads TGTGCCACCAGCAGAGGAGCAACTAATGAAAAACTGTTTTTT. Variable domain in full (rest from reference TRBV15 and TRBJ1-4): DAMVIQNPRYQVTQFGKPVTLSCSQTLNHNVMYWYQQKSSQAPKLLFHYYDKDFNNEADTPDNFQSRRPNTSFCFLDIRSPGLGDTAMYLCATSRGATNEKLFFGSGTQLSVL.

The gene calls are TRBV7-9 and TRBJ1-3, with D hard to call. The CDR3 sequence is 12 residues long. CDR1 and CDR2 (germline): SEHNR, FQNEAQ (reference sequence). The V and J ends lost 5 bases and 8 bases respectively, with 10 bases between them. The CDR3 coding sequence is TGTGCCAGCAGCCGATTAACCGACACCATATATTTT. Translating it yields CASSRLTDTIYF.

V is TRBV4-3 and J is TRBJ2-1; D gene uncertain. V lost 2 bases, J lost 5 bases, and 16 bases lay in between. The CDR3 extends over 16 amino acids. Germline V gives CDR1 LGHNA, CDR2 YSLEER. CDR3 in amino acids: CASSQRARSRNNEQFF. The CDR3, as DNA: TGCGCCAGCAGCCAAAGAGCCAGATCTAGGAACAATGAGCAGTTCTTC.

V usage is TRBV5-1 and J usage is TRBJ1-6; D unresolved. CDR3 size: 13 residues. V was trimmed by 4 bases and J by 5 bases, leaving 7 bases between them. CDR1 and CDR2 (germline): SGHRS, YFSETQ. This chain's CDR3 is CASSTGHNSPLHF. DNA for the CDR3: TGCGCCAGCAGCACGGGTCATAATTCACCCCTCCACTTT.

This rearrangement joins TRBV5-1 to TRBJ2-7; 8 nucleotides agree with TRBD1. Germline CDR1 SGHRS, CDR2 YFSETQ. This CDR3 has 13 amino acids. V trimming: 0 bases; J trimming: 6 bases; junction bases outside the gene matches: 2. The CDR3, as DNA: TGCGCCAGCAGCTTGGGAACAGGGGGCGAGCAGTACTTC. This sequence encodes CASSLGTGGEQYF.

This clone showed up just a few times. The chain joins TRBV9 to TRBJ2-5; the D gene is possibly TRBD1 (6 bases). The CDR3 is made up of 14 amino acids. V was cut by 0 bases and J by 2 bases, with 8 bases left in between. Germline V gene lookup returns CDR1 SGDLS and CDR2 YYNGEE. CDR3 amino acids: CASSVETGQETQYF. The CDR3 coding sequence is TGTGCCAGCAGCGTAGAGACAGGACAAGAGACCCAGTACTTC.

V is TRBV5-1 and J is TRBJ2-7; TRBD1 matches 7 bases. CDR3 length: 15 residues. The V segment lost 0 bases and the J segment 2 bases; nucleotides outside the gene matches: 5. From germline, CDR1 is SGHRS and CDR2 YFSETQ. CDR3 residues: CASSLGGTAAYEQYF. Written as DNA, the CDR3 is TGCGCCAGCAGCTTGGGGGGGACAGCTGCCTACGAGCAGTACTTC.

The chain is built from TRBV18 and TRBJ1-4; the D is unclear. CDR3 length: 14 residues. V gave up 0 bases and J gave up 6 bases, with 8 bases separating them. CDR1 is KGHSH and CDR2 is LQKENI in the germline V gene. CDR3 sequence: CASSPPSGYEKLFF. CDR3 bases: TGTGCCAGCTCACCACCCTCGGGGTATGAAAAACTGTTTTTT.

This chain joins TRBV2 and TRBJ2-7, with 9 bases lining up with TRBD2. Germline CDR1 SNHLY, CDR2 FYNNEI. There are 15 residues in the CDR3. Trimming removed 4 bases from V and 2 bases from J; junction bases left unmatched: 6. The CDR3 region has the DNA TGTGCCAGCAGTGTCGGAGCGGGGGGTCCCTACGAGCAGTACTTC. This translates into CASSVGAGGPYEQYF.

The chain is built from TRBV7-8 and TRBJ1-1, with 8 bases fitting TRBD1. The CDR3 loop spans 16 amino acids. Trimming cost V 7 bases and J 2 bases; bases outside gene matches: 12. Germline assignment: CDR1 SGHVS and CDR2 FQNEAQ. DNA for the CDR3: TGTGCCAGCACCTTTCAGGGACAGGAGACTAACACTGAAGCTTTCTTT. It encodes CASTFQGQETNTEAFF.

The chain uses TRBV6-5 and TRBJ1-5; a possible D gene is TRBD1 (6 bases). The germline V gene has CDR1 MNHEY and CDR2 SVGAGI. This CDR3 region has 15 residues. The germline V and J ends were trimmed by 7 bases and 1 base, with 14 bases remaining between them. The CDR3 DNA reads as TGTGCCAGCAAAACAGGGTCGTGGAGCAATCAGCCCCAGCATTTT. Protein: CASKTGSWSNQPQHF.

This clone was counted a few times. The genes are TRBV7-9 and TRBJ1-2; D ambiguous. In germline, CDR1 is SEHNR, CDR2 FQNEAQ (reference sequence). CDR3 size: 13 residues. The V end was cut by 0 bases, the J end by 4 bases, with 6 bases between. The CDR3 DNA reads as TGTGCCAGCAGCTTAGCTGGGAGCTATGGCTACACCTTC. Translated: CASSLAGSYGYTF.

The chain carries TRBV19 and TRBJ1-4; D may be TRBD1 (6 bases). V lost 2 bases and J lost 7, with 11 bases in between. This CDR3 comprises 14 residues. Germline V gives CDR1 LNHDA, CDR2 SQIVND (reference sequence). The CDR3 loop is CASSIKGGREKLFF. CDR3 bases: TGTGCCAGTAGTATAAAGGGGGGACGTGAAAAACTGTTTTTT.

The rearrangement links TRBV25-1 to TRBJ1-5, with D perhaps TRBD1 (5 bases). Trimming stripped 6 bases from V and 7 bases from J, with 13 bases between. The germline gives CDR1 MGHDK, CDR2 SYGVNS. CDR3 length: 13 amino acids. The CDR3 DNA sequence: TGTGCCAGCAGCGCTAGTACAGGCCAGCCCCAGCATTTT. The encoded protein is CASSASTGQPQHF.

The rearrangement uses TRBV7-3 and TRBJ1-1; 7 bases are a match to TRBD1. The V gene end was trimmed by 3 bases and the J gene end by 1 base; junction bases not matched to a gene: 2. The CDR3 spans 14 residues. Germline V gene sequence: CDR1 SGHTA, CDR2 FQGTGA. As DNA, the CDR3 is TGTGCCAGCAGCTTCGGGACAGCGAACACTGAAGCTTTCTTT. Protein product: CASSFGTANTEAFF.

CDR3 amino acids: CASSRRGGARFQDTQYF. DNA of the CDR3: TGTGCCAGCAGCCGCCGGGGAGGGGCGCGCTTTCAAGATACGCAGTATTTT. The gene calls are TRBV11-2 and TRBJ2-3; 7 bases line up with TRBD2. With 5 bases clipped from V and 5 bases from J, the junction kept 16 bases outside the gene matches. Germline-derived CDR1 and CDR2 are SGHAT and FQNNGV. The CDR3 has 17 residues.

This chain uses TRBV27 with TRBJ2-7; TRBD1 matches 12 bases. Germline V gene lookup returns CDR1 MNHEY and CDR2 SMNVEV (reference sequence). The CDR3 sequence is 14 residues long. After removal of 5 bases from V and 7 bases from J, the junction contained 6 bases not matched to a gene. In nucleotides, the CDR3 is TGTGCCAGCAGTCCGGGACAGGGGGCAGGGGAGCAGTACTTC. Its protein is CASSPGQGAGEQYF.

The chain joins TRBV2 to TRBJ1-1; D perhaps matches TRBD1 (6 bases). Germline CDR1 and CDR2: SNHLY and FYNNEI. The CDR3 contains 16 residues. Trimming removed 8 bases from V and 5 bases from J, with 24 bases in between. Written as DNA, the CDR3 is TGTGCCAGCTCACTGGAGGCGGGGGCGGTTAATACTGAAGCTTTCTTT. Translating gives CASSLEAGAVNTEAFF.